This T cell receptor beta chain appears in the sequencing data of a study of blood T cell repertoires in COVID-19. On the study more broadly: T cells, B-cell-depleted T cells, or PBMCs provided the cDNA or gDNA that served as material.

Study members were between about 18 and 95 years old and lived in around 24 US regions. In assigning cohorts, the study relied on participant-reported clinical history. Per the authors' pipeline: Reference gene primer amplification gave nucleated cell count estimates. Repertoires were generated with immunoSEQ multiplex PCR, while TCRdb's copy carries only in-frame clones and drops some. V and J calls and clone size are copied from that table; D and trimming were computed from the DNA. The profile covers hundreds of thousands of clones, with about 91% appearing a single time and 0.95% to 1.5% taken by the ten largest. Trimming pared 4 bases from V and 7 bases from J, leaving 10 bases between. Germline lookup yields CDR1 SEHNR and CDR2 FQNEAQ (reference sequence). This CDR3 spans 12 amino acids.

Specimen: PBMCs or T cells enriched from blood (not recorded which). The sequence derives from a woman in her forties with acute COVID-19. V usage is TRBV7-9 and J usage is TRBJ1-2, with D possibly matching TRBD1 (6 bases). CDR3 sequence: CASSSGVRGYTF. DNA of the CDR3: TGTGCCAGCAGCTCAGGGGTTCGTGGCTACACCTTC.